This T cell receptor (beta chain) was found in a study of T cells in Graves' hyperthyroidism and ophthalmopathy. Diagnosis relied on clinical symptoms, serum thyroxine and TRAb, thyroid ultrasound and orbital computed tomography. General observations from the study: The model made its ophthalmopathy prediction, and onset followed a median 6.5 months later.

There are 18 residues in the CDR3. Germline CDR1 reads SNHLY; CDR2 reads FYNNEI. Worth noting for this clonotype: What it binds is not known. A clone one base away is much larger, so this may be a read error.

There were TCR beta CDR3 regions amplified from RNA transcripts. In the first-round RT-PCR of the TCR CDR3, the HTBI primer set was used. Each CDR3 protein is one row after TCRdb ran MiXCR on the multiplex PCR reads. The sample lists hundreds of thousands of distinct CDR3 sequences; 13% to 15% were seen once. J is TRBJ2-1 and V is TRBV2; 11 bases align to TRBD2. The receptor was isolated from a woman aged 50 to 65 with Graves' ophthalmopathy. The specimen sequenced was blood. CDR3 DNA sequence: TGTGCCGGCAGAAGGACTAGCGGGCCAAATAGCTCCTACAATGAGCAGTTCTTC. Its translation is CAGRRTSGPNSSYNEQFF.